Below, 12 T cell receptor beta chains from the same sample are listed, as sequenced in a study of blood T cell repertoires in COVID-19. The repertoire was sequenced with immunoSEQ multiplex PCR; TCRdb's copy has only in-frame clones and lacks some. Here the sample spans under 250,000 clones, approximately 90% being singletons. Sequenced: peripheral blood. The receptors originated from a man younger than 40 with COVID-19, enrolled during active disease.

The chain has TRBV2 and TRBJ1-6; weak D call: TRBD1 (6 bases). The V gene lost 6 bases and the J gene lost 9 bases, with 21 bases spanning the gap. CDR1 SNHLY and CDR2 FYNNEI come from the germline V gene. The CDR3 is 16 amino acids. The CDR3, as DNA: TGTGCCAGCAGCCTGCCCAGGGGCAGGGGAACTTCACCCCTCCACTTT. Translation gives CASSLPRGRGTSPLHF.

This sequence joins TRBV5-1 and TRBJ2-1, with D tentatively TRBD1 (6 bases). Germline CDR1 is SGHRS and CDR2 is YFSETQ. V shed 4 bases and J shed 7 bases, with 21 bases lying between them. The CDR3 is 16 amino acids. The CDR3 sequence: CASSPNEQGLGNEQFF. DNA of the CDR3: TGCGCCAGCAGCCCCAACGAACAGGGATTGGGGAATGAGCAGTTCTTC.

The rearrangement links TRBV27 to TRBJ2-7; 8 bases are shared with TRBD1. Germline CDR1 is MNHEY and CDR2 is SMNVEV (reference sequence). The trim removed 5 bases at V and 3 bases at J, leaving 6 bases unmatched. The CDR3 has 14 residues. CDR3 in amino acids: CASSAGQAYYEQYF. DNA of the CDR3: TGTGCCAGCAGTGCGGGACAGGCGTACTACGAGCAGTACTTC.

The rearrangement uses TRBV11-2 and TRBJ1-2; D unresolved. Germline CDR1 reads SGHAT; CDR2 reads FQNNGV. V lost 3 bases and J 2 bases, leaving 13 bases between the germline ends. This CDR3 region has 15 residues. CDR3: CASSFPGLPNYGYTF. The DNA of the CDR3 is TGTGCCAGCAGCTTTCCAGGACTGCCGAACTATGGCTACACCTTC.

The chain couples TRBV27 to TRBJ1-4; 9 nucleotides align to TRBD1. Germline trimming cut 2 bases from V and 8 bases from J; bases unmatched to any gene: 6. Germline-derived CDR1 and CDR2 are MNHEY and SMNVEV (reference sequence). The CDR3 covers 15 residues. The DNA of the CDR3 is TGTGCCAGCAGTTTACTGGACAGGGGACGAGAAAAACTGTTTTTT. Its translation is CASSLLDRGREKLFF.

The genes are TRBV7-2 and TRBJ1-5, with D perhaps matching TRBD1 (5 bases). Germline loops: CDR1 SGHTA, CDR2 FQGNSA. The CDR3 covers 15 residues. V was shortened by 0 bases and J by 3 bases, with 9 bases between the two germline ends. DNA for the CDR3: TGTGCCAGCAGCTTAGCCACAGGCCTCAATCAGCCCCAGCATTTT. It encodes CASSLATGLNQPQHF. Drawing the rest from reference TRBV7-2 and TRBJ1-5, the complete variable domain is GAGVSQSPSNKVTEKGKDVELRCDPISGHTALYWYRQSLGQGLEFLIYFQGNSAPDKSGLPSDRFSAERTGGSVSTLTIQRTQQEDSAVYLCASSLATGLNQPQHFGDGTRLSIL.

The V gene is TRBV7-9, the J gene TRBJ2-5; D is unclear. V lost 3 bases and J lost 5, with 25 bases in between. CDR3 length: 18 amino acids. From germline, CDR1 is SEHNR and CDR2 FQNEAQ (reference sequence). This chain's CDR3 is CASSFWLNYKSAVETQYF. CDR3 nucleotide sequence: TGTGCCAGCAGCTTTTGGTTAAACTATAAATCCGCGGTGGAGACCCAGTACTTC.

This sequence joins TRBV7-9 and TRBJ2-3; TRBD2 agrees at 7 bases. The germline V gene has CDR1 SEHNR and CDR2 FQNEAQ (reference sequence). Trimming took 5 bases from V and 0 from J; bases not matched to a gene: 8. This CDR3 is built from 16 residues. CDR3 bases: TGTGCCAGCAGCGCCGGGGCTAGCGGTAGCACAGATACGCAGTATTTT. Translating gives CASSAGASGSTDTQYF.

V gene TRBV5-5 combines with J gene TRBJ2-7; D gene ambiguous. The CDR3 runs to 14 residues. From germline, CDR1 is SGHKS and CDR2 YYEKEE (reference sequence). Deletions cut 2 bases from V and 2 bases from J, with 11 bases between. Written as DNA, the CDR3 is TGTGCCAGCAGCTTTGAGGTGTCCCCCTACGAGCAGTACTTC. This gives the protein CASSFEVSPYEQYF.

This rearrangement joins TRBV19 to TRBJ2-1; 7 bases line up with TRBD1. The CDR3 has 16 residues. Germline loops: CDR1 LNHDA, CDR2 SQIVND (reference sequence). Trimming took 4 bases from V and 7 from J; bases not matched to a gene: 13. The CDR3 bases are TGTGCCAGTAGTACAAGAGACAGGGTGGGGACGAATGAGCAGTTCTTC. Its translation: CASSTRDRVGTNEQFF.

This rearrangement joins TRBV6-5 to TRBJ2-7, with TRBD1 as a possible D gene (6 bases). Germline loops: CDR1 MNHEY, CDR2 SVGAGI. This CDR3 contains 16 residues. V was clipped by 2 bases and J by 3 bases, with 17 bases between them. CDR3 DNA: TGTGCCAGCAGTTACGCCACCCCGGGACACCGCTACGAGCAGTACTTC. Its protein product is CASSYATPGHRYEQYF.

This clone was counted a few times. The V gene is TRBV25-1, the J gene TRBJ1-4, with TRBD1 matching 7 bases. Trimming removed 2 bases from V and 8 bases from J; junction bases left unmatched: 8. This CDR3 is 15 amino acids long. The germline CDR1 and CDR2 sequences are MGHDK and SYGVNS. The CDR3: CASSERQGSREKLFF. In nucleotides, the CDR3 is TGTGCCAGCAGTGAACGACAGGGTAGTAGGGAAAAACTGTTTTTT.